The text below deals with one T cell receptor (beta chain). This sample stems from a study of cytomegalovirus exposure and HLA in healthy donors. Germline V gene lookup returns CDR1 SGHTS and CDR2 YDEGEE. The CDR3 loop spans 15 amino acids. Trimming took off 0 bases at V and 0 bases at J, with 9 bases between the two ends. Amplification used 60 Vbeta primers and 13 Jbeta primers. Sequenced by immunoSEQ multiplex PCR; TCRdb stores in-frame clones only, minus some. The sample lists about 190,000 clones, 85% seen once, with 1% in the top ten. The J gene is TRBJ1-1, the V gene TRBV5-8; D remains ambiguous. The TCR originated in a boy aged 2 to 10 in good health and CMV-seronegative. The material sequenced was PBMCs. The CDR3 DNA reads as TGTGCCAGCAGCTTGGGGCTTCGGGTGAACACTGAAGCTTTCTTT. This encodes CASSLGLRVNTEAFF.